The 3 T cell receptor beta chains given below trace back to one sample, sequenced in a study of chemoradiotherapy in HPV16-positive cancers. The assay was immunoSEQ multiplex PCR, and TCRdb's table has in-frame clones only and misses some. The sample records 20,000 to 25,000 clones, 87% being singletons. The input for sequencing was blood, taken from a patient who underwent chemoradiotherapy. Receptors were obtained from a human donor with HPV-associated anogenital cancer.

The chain couples TRBV19 to TRBJ2-2; D is uncertain. Germline CDR1 LNHDA, CDR2 SQIVND (reference sequence). The germline V and J ends were trimmed by 5 bases and 8 bases, with 18 bases remaining between them. This CDR3 is built from 15 residues. CDR3 protein: CASSASGAFFGELFF. In nucleotides, the CDR3 is TGTGCCAGTAGTGCGTCCGGAGCGTTTTTTGGGGAGCTGTTTTTT.

This clone showed up just once. The chain employs TRBV5-1 and TRBJ2-2; 9 positions match TRBD1. This CDR3 spans 15 amino acids. From germline, CDR1 is SGHRS and CDR2 YFSETQ. With V trimmed by 4 bases and J by 7 bases, 8 bases remained unmatched. In DNA, the CDR3 is TGCGCCAGCAGCCCGGAGGGACAGGGCATCGGGGAGCTGTTTTTT. Translating gives CASSPEGQGIGELFF. The full variable domain, rest sourced from reference TRBV5-1 and TRBJ2-2, is KAGVTQTPRYLIKTRGQQVTLSCSPISGHRSVSWYQQTPGQGLQFLFEYFSETQRNKGNFPGRFSGRQFSNSRSEMNVSTLELGDSALYLCASSPEGQGIGELFFGEGSRLTVL.

The chain links TRBV4-3 to TRBJ2-3; 8 bases are a match to TRBD2. J was trimmed by 0 bases and V by 4 bases; bases with no gene match: 6. Germline V gene data show CDR1 as LGHNA and CDR2 as YSLEER. This CDR3 has 16 residues. The CDR3: CASSRGGGTSTDTQYF. In DNA form, the CDR3 reads TGCGCCAGCAGCCGTGGCGGGGGGACGAGCACAGATACGCAGTATTTT.